A single sample is the source of the 3 T cell receptor beta chains below, sequenced in a study of blood T cell repertoires in COVID-19. Repertoires were generated with immunoSEQ multiplex PCR, while TCRdb's copy carries only in-frame clones and drops some. Found here are about half a million clones, approximately 85% of them singletons; the top ten hold 3.2%. Sequenced sample: peripheral blood. The receptors come from a human donor in a cohort sampled during active COVID-19.

The chain employs TRBV9 and TRBJ2-2; 11 bases fit TRBD1. J was trimmed by 4 bases and V by 4 bases; bases with no gene match: 3. The length of the CDR3 is 15 residues. CDR1 and CDR2 from the germline V gene are SGDLS and YYNGEE. CDR3 in DNA: TGTGCCAGCAGCTCCGGGACAGGGGGCACCGGGGAGCTGTTTTTT. Translation gives CASSSGTGGTGELFF.

This clone was observed a single time. The chain carries TRBV3-1 (or the pseudogene TRBV3-2) and TRBJ1-1; 7 nucleotides line up with TRBD1. The trim removed 10 bases at V and 3 bases at J, leaving 14 bases unmatched. There are 15 residues in the CDR3. Looked up from germline, CDR1 is LGHDT and CDR2 is YNNKEL (reference sequence). The CDR3 nucleotides read TGTGCCATTAAAGACACAGGGGTAAAGGACACTGAAGCTTTCTTT. Translation: CAIKDTGVKDTEAFF.

V and J are TRBV28 and TRBJ2-3, with 8 bases identical to TRBD2. There are 15 residues in the CDR3. The germline V gene has CDR1 MDHEN and CDR2 SYDVKM. Germline trimming cut 3 bases from V and 2 bases from J; bases unmatched to any gene: 4. The CDR3: CASSFAGRDTDTQYF. The CDR3 DNA reads TGTGCCAGCAGTTTCGCCGGGAGGGACACAGATACGCAGTATTTT.